This T cell receptor (beta chain) is from a study of shared clonotypes between healthy human individuals. General observations from the study: Donor scarcity curtailed the genetic and exposure-history diversity represented herein.

Details on this clone: Its antigen is not known.

There are 14 residues in the CDR3. Germline-derived CDR1 and CDR2 are SNHLY and FYNNEI. V lost 1 base to trimming and J lost 4 bases, with 10 bases between them. Unsorted PBMCs provided DNA that was sequenced on ten immunoSEQ deep assay plates. Some clones are missing from TCRdb's copy, which holds only in-frame ones; the method was immunoSEQ multiplex PCR. The repertoire consists of about 490,000 clones, with 70% to 80% occurring once and the leading ten covering 10% to 15%. The chain is built from TRBV2 and TRBJ1-1; the D gene is possibly TRBD1 (5 bases). Sample: PBMCs. This sequence originates from a woman aged 40 to 55 in good health. Some clones in this sample may be carry-over from other donors' samples. For the CDR3, the DNA is TGTGCCAGCAGTGAAGGACAGTCCCTCACTGAAGCTTTCTTT. Translating it yields CASSEGQSLTEAFF.